Presented here are 12 T cell receptor beta chains from one specimen sequenced in a study of shared clonotypes between healthy human individuals. TCRdb's table, derived via immunoSEQ multiplex PCR, lists solely in-frame clones and lacks some. The data contain approximately 2,000,000 clones, just under 95% of them singletons. Naive CD8 cells comprised CD45RO-negative, CCR7-positively selected cells, excluding terminally differentiated effector memory CD45RA+ cells. The sequenced sample consisted of naive CD8+ T cells from PBMCs. Receptors were obtained from a young man in good health. Some clones in this sample may be carry-over from other donors' samples.

The chain recombines TRBV7-9 with TRBJ2-1; possibly TRBD1 or TRBD2 for D (6 bases each). The V gene lost 1 base and the J gene lost 2 bases, with 15 bases spanning the gap. The CDR3 contains 17 residues. Germline V CDR1 and CDR2: SEHNR, FQNEAQ (reference sequence). The CDR3 DNA is TGTGCCAGCAGCTTAGGTGGGGTCGGGGGCCCCTACAATGAGCAGTTCTTC. Its translation is CASSLGGVGGPYNEQFF.

The chain links TRBV11-2 to TRBJ2-1; D is uncertain. Germline V lookup: CDR1 SGHAT, CDR2 FQNNGV. This CDR3 is 16 amino acids long. Trimming left V 5 bases short and J 6 bases short, with 20 bases between. The chain's CDR3 is CASSPTPGVRVNEQFF. The CDR3 coding sequence is TGTGCCAGCAGCCCCACGCCCGGAGTCCGGGTCAATGAGCAGTTCTTC.

The chain has TRBV9 and TRBJ2-3; the D is unclear. Germline loops: CDR1 SGDLS, CDR2 YYNGEE. V gave up 4 bases and J gave up 5 bases, with 8 bases separating them. This CDR3 is 12 amino acids long. CDR3 nucleotide sequence: TGTGCCAGCAGCCCCAGGAAAGATACGCAGTATTTT. It codes for CASSPRKDTQYF.

The chain is built from TRBV27 and TRBJ1-2; TRBD1 matches 7 bases. Trimming at V came to 2 bases and at J to 5 bases, leaving 8 bases not matched to a gene. The germline CDR1 and CDR2 sequences are MNHEY and SMNVEV (reference sequence). The CDR3 runs to 15 residues. CDR3 DNA sequence: TGTGCCAGCAGTTTACGCCGGGACAGCCTTTATGGCTACACCTTC. Translating it yields CASSLRRDSLYGYTF.

V is TRBV28 and J is TRBJ2-1; D unclear. The CDR3 covers 15 residues. Trimming took off 11 bases at V and 0 bases at J, with 17 bases between the two ends. Germline V gene lookup returns CDR1 MDHEN and CDR2 SYDVKM. Here the CDR3 reads CASGSARPSYNEQFF. The DNA for the CDR3 is TGTGCCTCGGGTTCGGCAAGACCCTCCTACAATGAGCAGTTCTTC.

As to this clone: Within the sample, other DNA sequences also encode this same CDR3. The J gene is TRBJ2-7, the V gene TRBV27; 13 bases are a match to TRBD2. Germline CDR1 is MNHEY and CDR2 is SMNVEV (reference sequence). J was trimmed by 4 bases and V by 5 bases; bases with no gene match: 5. The CDR3 loop spans 15 amino acids. Written as DNA, the CDR3 is TGTGCCAGCAGTCCCCGGACTAGCGGGAGTTACGAGCAGTACTTC. Amino acid sequence: CASSPRTSGSYEQYF.

The chain uses TRBV7-8 and TRBJ2-1; 10 nucleotides match TRBD2. The CDR3 length is 16 residues. In germline, CDR1 is SGHVS, CDR2 FQNEAQ. The ends lost 5 bases at V and 9 bases at J; junction bases unmatched: 13. In DNA, the CDR3 is TGTGCCAGCAGCACCGGGCTAGCGGGAGTACAGTTTGAGCAGTTCTTC. The encoded protein is CASSTGLAGVQFEQFF.

The chain uses TRBV29-1 and TRBJ2-1; no clear D. Looked up from germline, CDR1 is SQVTM and CDR2 is ANQGSEA. This CDR3 spans 13 amino acids. CDR3 DNA: TGCAGGGCTATGGGTTCGGGTCCTAATGAGCAGTTCTTC. It specifies CRAMGSGPNEQFF.

This clone appeared once. The genes are TRBV28 and TRBJ2-2; D may be TRBD2 (7 bases). Trimming removed 8 bases from V and 5 bases from J, with 15 bases in between. This CDR3 region has 14 residues. Per the germline V gene, CDR1 is MDHEN and CDR2 is SYDVKM. The CDR3 bases are TGTGCCAGCGGCGGCGAGGGGGGGACCGGGGAGCTGTTTTTT. Protein sequence: CASGGEGGTGELFF.

The rearrangement joins TRBV5-5 to TRBJ1-2; 9 bases fit TRBD1. J lost 6 bases, V lost 1 base, and 7 bases had no gene match. The CDR3 is made up of 15 amino acids. Germline CDR1 reads SGHKS; CDR2 reads YYEKEE (reference sequence). This chain's CDR3 is CASSLSHRGPNGYTF. The CDR3 DNA sequence: TGTGCCAGCAGCTTGTCACACAGGGGGCCCAATGGCTACACCTTC.

This chain joins TRBV9 and TRBJ2-7; possibly TRBD2 for D (6 bases). V dropped 4 bases and J dropped 0 bases, with 14 bases sitting between them. CDR3 size: 15 residues. CDR1 is SGDLS, CDR2 YYNGEE, per germline. CDR3 residues: CASSRDSGSSYEQYF. The CDR3 DNA follows: TGTGCCAGCAGCCGGGACTCGGGAAGCTCCTACGAGCAGTACTTC. Together with reference TRBV9 and TRBJ2-7, the CDR3 gives the full variable domain: DSGVTQTPKHLITATGQRVTLRCSPRSGDLSVYWYQQSLDQGLQFLIQYYNGEERAKGNILERFSAQQFPDLHSELNLSSLELGDSALYFCASSRDSGSSYEQYFGPGTRLTVT.

Only one count was recorded for this clone. The V gene is TRBV5-1, the J gene TRBJ2-7; maybe TRBD2 (5 bases). The CDR3 is 16 residues long. Trimming removed 0 bases from V and 0 bases from J, with 13 bases in between. Germline V gene sequence: CDR1 SGHRS, CDR2 YFSETQ. The CDR3 region is CASSLAQRKSSYEQYF. The CDR3 DNA follows: TGCGCCAGCAGCTTGGCCCAGCGGAAGAGCTCCTACGAGCAGTACTTC.